The TCR beta chain under discussion was sequenced for a study of blood T cell repertoires in COVID-19. Looking at the study overall: From the United States, Italy and Spain came samples of acute and convalescent COVID-19. The analysed material was cDNA or gDNA that came from T cells, B-cell-depleted T cells, or PBMCs.

Original processing methods: Reference gene primer amplification yielded estimated nucleated cell counts. Profiled with immunoSEQ multiplex PCR; TCRdb holds only in-frame clones, not every one. The V and J calls and clone size are taken from that table; D and trimming were inferred from the DNA. The data contain 200,000 to 300,000 clones, over 80% of them singletons. The CDR3 spans 18 residues. CDR1 LNHNV and CDR2 YYDKDF come from the germline V gene (reference sequence). V was shortened by 0 bases and J by 6 bases, with 20 bases between the two germline ends. The rearrangement links TRBV15 to TRBJ2-2; D may be TRBD2 (6 bases). The sample comprised peripheral blood. The sequence came from a woman between 40 and 50 years old with acute or convalescent COVID-19. CDR3 residues: CATSRDRRAIGKAGELFF. The CDR3 DNA follows: TGTGCCACCAGCAGAGATCGGAGGGCAATCGGGAAAGCCGGGGAGCTGTTTTTT.